The present T cell receptor beta chain was sequenced within a study of shared clonotypes between healthy human individuals (dated by TCRdb to between 2020 and 2021). Notes on the research overall: The cohort comprised two women and a few men aged 18 to 49 years. For each donor, CD4 naive and CD4 memory were each run on three plates, CD8 naive on two plates, and CD8 memory on one plate. To estimate repertoire size and how much clonotypes are shared between individuals, the study performed deep sequencing of blood TCR repertoires from 4 to 6 healthy adults. Different laboratories and diverse techniques were used to prepare libraries and sequence TCR repertoires, to increase sequencing depth and limit assay-specific biases. Leukapheresis yielded between about 0.9 and 10 billion PBMCs per donor. Overall study results and their limits: Naive subsets generally had larger estimated clonotype richness than memory subsets did. Pairwise subsampling led to the expectation that sequencing depth would affect the degree of clonotype sharing among donors. Sharing across a few donors was observed for 4.5% to 6.5% of naive CD4, over 3% of naive CD8, roughly 2.4% of memory CD4, and about 0.4% of memory CD8 clonotypes. The genetic and exposure-history diversity represented was limited by the small number of donors. Even with the large sequencing depth, rarefaction of the sorted-subset datasets indicated that sequencing was incomplete. Sampling was restricted to blood, and TCR repertoires in tissues likely differ from the TCR repertoires found in blood. Clonotypes shared by all four sorted-subset donors showed higher generation probabilities than non-shared clonotypes.

TCR CDR3 regions were amplified from genomic DNA by multiplex PCR using the deep immunoSEQ assay. For each cell subset, the extracted genomic DNA was distributed evenly across all wells of several immunoSEQ 96-well plates, and each plate served as one replicate. For sorted subsets, each replicate PCR was loaded with about 0.2 ug genomic DNA, equivalent to some 27,000 T cell genomes. The purified libraries were quantified using a Qubit 3.0 fluorometer, sized with a Bioanalyzer 2100, and then quantified again using the KAPA Library Quantification kit. Every immunoSEQ 96-well plate was sequenced on a separate single-read 150-cycle Illumina NextSeq 550 flow cell. The study's processing was this. Because only junctional sequences without quality scores were contained in the immunoSEQ output, filtering matching that applied to full-length reads could not be performed. To assign V/J genes and CDR3, sequences were annotated against IMGT germline references using PyIR, a Python wrapper for IgBLAST v1.9. Reads were filtered out if the reads had weak V/J assignments (E-value above 1e-6), no CDR3, stop codons, out-of-frame junctions, or ambiguous translated residues. V3J clonotypes were defined as sequences sharing an identical inferred V gene, J gene, and CDR3 amino acid sequence. To compute the percentage overlap between repertoires, the number of shared unique clonotypes was divided by the size of the smaller repertoire. Richness of each repertoire was evaluated using RTK rarefaction, the Chao1 estimator, and Recon v2.1 estimates of unobserved clonotypes. Generation probabilities for all TCRbeta clonotypes obtained by the gDNA method from several donors were computed using OLGA. TCRdb provides this immuneACCESS table in a form limited to in-frame rearrangements. Some clones are lacking; in checked studies, under half of them reflect an unresolved V gene, and why the rest are absent is not known. V and J calls and clone size come straight from that table; D and trimming were deduced from the DNA. In this sample the table shows about 2.3 million clones, 92% of which occur a single time. Approximately 0.39% of the sample rests with the top ten.

In the case of this clone: What antigen it recognizes has not been identified. Nothing much larger sits one base from this clone, and base qualities are not available.

Healthy HIV-negative adults with no recently reported acute infections or vaccinations were included as donors. Only Caucasian adults living in Nashville, Tennessee, USA were represented among the donors. CD4+ T cells were enriched through magnetic negative selection, after which naive cells were positively selected on CD45RA and the remaining negative fraction served as the memory subset. After blood collection by leukapheresis, PBMCs were isolated using Ficoll-Histopaque density gradient centrifugation and then cryopreserved in the vapor phase of liquid nitrogen. Purity and quantity of every magnetically sorted T cell population were checked by analytical flow cytometry. Genomic DNA was isolated from each sorted fraction and quantified by UV absorbance on a Nanodrop 2000c. The sample consisted of naive CD4+ T cells from PBMCs. This specimen's cell subset or site label, interpreted: CD45RA+ positively selected. The origin of this receptor is a man aged 18 to 30 in good health. Some clones in this sample may be carry-over from other donors' samples.

The CDR3 region has the sequence CASTRSGSGGETQYF. The DNA reads as follows: TGTGCCAGCACCCGTAGCGGGAGCGGCGGGGAGACCCAGTACTTC. The sequence links TRBV5-8 to TRBJ2-5; the central 9 bases match TRBD2. CDR1 is given as SGHTS and CDR2 as YDEGEE, both from the germline V gene. From the cysteine through the phenylalanine, the CDR3 covers 15 amino acids. Only the CDR3 DNA stays, 45 bases, in frame from base 1. V ends up 6 bases short and J 5 bases short, with an unmatched junction base count of 11.